Listed below are T cell receptor beta chains from one sample, sequenced in a study of response to subunit inactivated influenza vaccine. Using its own MiXCR run on the RT-PCR reads, TCRdb lists one record per CDR3 protein. This table holds 500,000 to 750,000 distinct CDR3 sequences, 12% to 15% found once. The sample was PBMCs from blood, taken less than 13 days after vaccination. All receptors come from a man in his fifties who received an inactivated influenza vaccine. The CDR3 runs from the conserved cysteine through the conserved F or W. A D gene is named only where the DNA matches it firmly. For some rows the clone size is stated as once, few or many, or as a class when expanded; others skip it.

clone_size d_call j_call v_call cdr3_aa cdr3_nt
. . TRBJ1-1 TRBV29-1 CSVERQLNTEAFF TGCAGCGTTGAAAGACAGCTGAACACTGAAGCTTTCTTT
. TRBD2 TRBJ2-1 TRBV20-1 CSARGTRINEQFF TGCAGTGCTAGAGGGACTAGAATTAATGAGCAGTTCTTC
few TRBD1 TRBJ2-7 TRBV5-5 CASSWTGEWTSYEQYF TGTGCCAGCAGCTGGACAGGGGAATGGACCTCCTACGAGCAGTACTTC
few . TRBJ2-7 TRBV27 CASSVNRFDEQYF TGTGCCAGCAGTGTGAATAGGTTTGACGAGCAGTACTTC
. . TRBJ2-3 TRBV12-5 CASGYAGHSTDTQYF TGTGCTAGTGGTTACGCGGGACATAGCACAGATACGCAGTATTTT
. TRBD2 TRBJ2-7 TRBV15 CATSRDRYELAEHGQYF TGTGCCACCAGCAGAGATCGGTACGAACTAGCGGAACACGGGCAGTACTTC
many TRBD2 TRBJ2-7 TRBV4-3 CASSFGLAGNYEQYF TGCGCCAGCAGTTTTGGGCTAGCGGGCAATTACGAGCAGTACTTC
. . TRBJ2-1 TRBV12-3/TRBV12-4 CASSFSSTDKQFF TGTGCCAGCAGTTTCTCTTCGACAGACAAGCAGTTCTTC
. . TRBJ1-1 TRBV12-3/TRBV12-4 CASSFQAVNTEAFF TGTGCCAGCAGTTTTCAGGCCGTGAACACTGAAGCTTTCTTT
. . TRBJ2-1 TRBV25-1 CASSRGPSRYNEQFF TGTGCCAGCAGTCGTGGCCCGTCCCGCTACAATGAGCAGTTCTTC
. TRBD2 TRBJ2-3 TRBV5-4 CASSFSGGDTQYF TGTGCCAGCAGCTTTAGCGGGGGAGATACGCAGTATTTT